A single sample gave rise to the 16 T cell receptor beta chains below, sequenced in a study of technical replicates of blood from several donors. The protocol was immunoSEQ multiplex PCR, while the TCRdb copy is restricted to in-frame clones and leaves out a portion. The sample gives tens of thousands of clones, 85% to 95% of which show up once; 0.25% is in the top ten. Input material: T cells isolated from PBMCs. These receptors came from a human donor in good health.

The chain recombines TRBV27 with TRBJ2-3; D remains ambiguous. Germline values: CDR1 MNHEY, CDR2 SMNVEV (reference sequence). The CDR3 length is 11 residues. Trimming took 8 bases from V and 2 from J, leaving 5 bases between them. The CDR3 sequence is CASGHTDTQYF. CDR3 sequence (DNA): TGTGCCAGCGGCCACACAGATACGCAGTATTTT.

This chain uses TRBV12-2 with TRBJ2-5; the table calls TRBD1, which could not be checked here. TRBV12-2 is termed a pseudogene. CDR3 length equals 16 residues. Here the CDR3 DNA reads TGTGCAAGTCGCTTATCTGTGGGCATTAGCCAAGAGACCCAGTACTTC. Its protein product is CASRLSVGISQETQYF.

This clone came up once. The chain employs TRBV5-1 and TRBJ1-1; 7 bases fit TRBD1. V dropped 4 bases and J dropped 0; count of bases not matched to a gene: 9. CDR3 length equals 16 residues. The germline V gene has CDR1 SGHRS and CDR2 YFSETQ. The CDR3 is CASSRGQDLLNTEAFF. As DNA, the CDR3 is TGCGCCAGCAGCCGCGGACAGGATCTCCTGAACACTGAAGCTTTCTTT.

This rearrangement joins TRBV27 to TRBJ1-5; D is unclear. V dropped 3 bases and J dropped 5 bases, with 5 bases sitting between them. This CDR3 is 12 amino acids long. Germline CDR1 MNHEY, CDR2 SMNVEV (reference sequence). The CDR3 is CASSFPDQPQHF. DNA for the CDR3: TGTGCCAGCAGTTTCCCCGATCAGCCCCAGCATTTT.

In DNA, the CDR3 is TGTGCCAGCAGCACGAGTAGGGGGTATAGTCAGCCCCAGCATTTT. Translation gives CASSTSRGYSQPQHF. This chain uses TRBV7-2 with TRBJ1-5; D perhaps matches TRBD1 (6 bases). This CDR3 comprises 15 residues. Germline CDR1 SGHTA, CDR2 FQGNSA. Between the trimmed V and J ends, which lost 5 bases and 6 bases, there was a span of 17 bases.

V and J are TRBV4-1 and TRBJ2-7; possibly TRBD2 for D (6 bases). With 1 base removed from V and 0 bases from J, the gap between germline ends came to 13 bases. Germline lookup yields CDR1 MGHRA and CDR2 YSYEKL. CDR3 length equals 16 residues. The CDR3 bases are TGCGCCAGCAGCCAAGGCGGGATGGGGAACTCCTACGAGCAGTACTTC. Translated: CASSQGGMGNSYEQYF.

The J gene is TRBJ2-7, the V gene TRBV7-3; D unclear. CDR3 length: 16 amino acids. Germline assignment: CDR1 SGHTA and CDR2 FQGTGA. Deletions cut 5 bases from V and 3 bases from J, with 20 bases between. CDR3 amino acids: CASSPLKDKPIYEQYF. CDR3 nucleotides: TGTGCCAGCAGCCCCTTAAAAGACAAACCAATCTACGAGCAGTACTTC.

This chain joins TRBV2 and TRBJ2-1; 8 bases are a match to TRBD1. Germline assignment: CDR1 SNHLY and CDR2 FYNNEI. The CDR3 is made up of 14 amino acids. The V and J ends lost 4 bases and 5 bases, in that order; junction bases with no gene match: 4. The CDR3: CASSVDRANNEQFF. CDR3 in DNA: TGTGCCAGCAGTGTGGACAGGGCAAACAATGAGCAGTTCTTC.

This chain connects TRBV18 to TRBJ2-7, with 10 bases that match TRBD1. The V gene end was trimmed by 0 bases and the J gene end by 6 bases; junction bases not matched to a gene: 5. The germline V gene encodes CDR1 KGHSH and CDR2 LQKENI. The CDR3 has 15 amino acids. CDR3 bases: TGTGCCAGCTCACCACCGGGACAGGGGACGGGCGAGCAGTACTTC. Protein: CASSPPGQGTGEQYF.

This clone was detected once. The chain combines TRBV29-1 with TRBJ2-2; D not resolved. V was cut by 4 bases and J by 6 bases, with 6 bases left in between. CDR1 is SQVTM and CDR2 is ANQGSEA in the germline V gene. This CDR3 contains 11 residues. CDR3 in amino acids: CSVGLSGELFF. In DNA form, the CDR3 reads TGCAGCGTTGGTTTATCCGGGGAGCTGTTTTTT.

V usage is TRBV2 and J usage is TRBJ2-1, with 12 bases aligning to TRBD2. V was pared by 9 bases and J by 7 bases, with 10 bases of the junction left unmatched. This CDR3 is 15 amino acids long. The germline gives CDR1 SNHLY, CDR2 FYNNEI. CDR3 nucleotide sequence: TGTGCCAGTGCCCGACTAGCGGGAGTGATAAATGAGCAGTTCTTC. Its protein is CASARLAGVINEQFF.

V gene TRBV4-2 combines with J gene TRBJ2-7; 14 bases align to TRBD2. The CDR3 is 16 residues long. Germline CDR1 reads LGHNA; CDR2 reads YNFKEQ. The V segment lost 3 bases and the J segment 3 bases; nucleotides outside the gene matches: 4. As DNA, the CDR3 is TGTGCCAGCAGCCACGAGGGACTAGCGGGAGTCTACGAGCAGTACTTC. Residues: CASSHEGLAGVYEQYF.

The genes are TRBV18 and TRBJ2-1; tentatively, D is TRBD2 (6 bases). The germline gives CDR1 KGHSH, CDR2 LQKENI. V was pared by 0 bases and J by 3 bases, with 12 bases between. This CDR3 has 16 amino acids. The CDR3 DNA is TGTGCCAGCTCACCACCAGGAGGGACCCTCTACAATGAGCAGTTCTTC. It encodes CASSPPGGTLYNEQFF. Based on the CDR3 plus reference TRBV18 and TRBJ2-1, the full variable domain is NAGVMQNPRHLVRRRGQEARLRCSPMKGHSHVYWYRQLPEEGLKFMVYLQKENIIDESGMPKERFSAEFPKEGPSILRIQQVVRGDSAAYFCASSPPGGTLYNEQFFGPGTRLTVL.

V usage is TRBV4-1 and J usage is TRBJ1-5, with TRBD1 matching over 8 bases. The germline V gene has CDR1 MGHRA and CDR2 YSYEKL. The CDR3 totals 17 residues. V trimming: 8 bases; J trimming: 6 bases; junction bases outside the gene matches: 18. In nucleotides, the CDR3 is TGCGCCAGCCCCGGGCGGCAGGGGGCCAAATTGAGTCAGCCCCAGCATTTT. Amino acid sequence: CASPGRQGAKLSQPQHF.

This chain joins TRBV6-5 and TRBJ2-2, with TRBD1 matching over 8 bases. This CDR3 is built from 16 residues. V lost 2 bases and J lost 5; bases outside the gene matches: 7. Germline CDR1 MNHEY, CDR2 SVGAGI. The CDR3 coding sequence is TGTGCCAGCAGTTACCCCCAGGGGGCCGAGACCGGGGAGCTGTTTTTT. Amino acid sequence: CASSYPQGAETGELFF.

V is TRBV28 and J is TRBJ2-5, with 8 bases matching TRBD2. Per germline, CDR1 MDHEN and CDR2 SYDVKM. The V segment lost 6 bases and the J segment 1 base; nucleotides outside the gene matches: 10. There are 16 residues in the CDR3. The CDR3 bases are TGTGCCAGCAGGGACTTAGCGGGGCATACCCAAGAGACCCAGTACTTC. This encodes CASRDLAGHTQETQYF.